This T cell receptor (beta chain) emerged from a study of blood T cells in healthy people across ages. Through a sample-barcoded 5' primer and a J-beta primer mix, a second PCR was run for 7 to 11 cycles. In TCRdb, the 5' RACE reads were re-called with MiXCR into one record per CDR3 protein. The sample records roughly 1.5 million distinct CDR3 sequences, 35% to 45% being singletons. The germline V gene encodes CDR1 DFQATT and CDR2 SNEGSKA (reference sequence). V was cut by 3 bases and J by 2 bases, with 14 bases left in between. CDR3 length: 14 amino acids. Each sample provided at least 5 micrograms of extracted total RNA. Whole-study results and caveats: Whereas aged donors had fewer naive CD4+ cells, long-lived donors had more of them and higher diversity. It was not possible, with unsorted PBMCs, to conclusively compare naive and antigen-experienced cells.

For this clonotype: Its specificity is not known.

This chain connects TRBV20-1 to TRBJ2-7; D is tentatively TRBD1 or TRBD2 (5 bases each). This sequence was found in a woman aged 18 to 35 in good health. Sample: blood. CDR3 loop: CSASPGPQTYEQYF. The CDR3 bases are TGCAGTGCTAGTCCGGGACCGCAAACCTACGAGCAGTACTTC.